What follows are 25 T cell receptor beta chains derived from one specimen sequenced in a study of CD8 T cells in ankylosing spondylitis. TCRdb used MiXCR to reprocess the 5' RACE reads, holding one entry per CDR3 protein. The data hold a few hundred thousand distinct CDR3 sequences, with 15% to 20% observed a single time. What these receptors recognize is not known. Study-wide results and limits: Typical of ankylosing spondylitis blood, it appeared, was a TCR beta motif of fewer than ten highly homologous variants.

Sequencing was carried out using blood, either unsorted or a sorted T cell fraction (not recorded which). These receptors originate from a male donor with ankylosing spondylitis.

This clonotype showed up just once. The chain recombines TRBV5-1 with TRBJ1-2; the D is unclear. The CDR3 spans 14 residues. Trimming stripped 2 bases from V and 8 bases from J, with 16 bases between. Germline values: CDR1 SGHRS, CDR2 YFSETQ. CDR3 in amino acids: CASSFVDPAGGYTF. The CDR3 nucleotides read TGCGCCAGCAGCTTCGTAGACCCGGCGGGGGGCTACACCTTC.

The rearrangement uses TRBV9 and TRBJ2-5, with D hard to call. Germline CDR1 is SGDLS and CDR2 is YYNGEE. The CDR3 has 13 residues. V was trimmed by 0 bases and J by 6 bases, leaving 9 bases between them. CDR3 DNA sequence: TGTGCCAGCAGCGTAGGGGCGGAACAGACCCAGTACTTC. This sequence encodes CASSVGAEQTQYF.

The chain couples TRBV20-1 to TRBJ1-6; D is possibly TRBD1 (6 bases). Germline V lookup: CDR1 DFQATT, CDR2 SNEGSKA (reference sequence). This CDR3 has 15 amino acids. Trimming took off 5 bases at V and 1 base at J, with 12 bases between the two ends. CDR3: CSAGLTGSYNSPLHF. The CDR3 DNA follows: TGCAGTGCTGGACTAACAGGGTCCTATAATTCACCCCTCCACTTT.

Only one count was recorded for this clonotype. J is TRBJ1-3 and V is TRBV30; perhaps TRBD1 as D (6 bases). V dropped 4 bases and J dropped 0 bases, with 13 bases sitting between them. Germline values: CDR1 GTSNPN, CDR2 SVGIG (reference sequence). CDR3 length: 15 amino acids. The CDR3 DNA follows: TGTGCCTGGACTACAGGGACCAGCTCTGGAAACACCATATATTTT. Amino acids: CAWTTGTSSGNTIYF.

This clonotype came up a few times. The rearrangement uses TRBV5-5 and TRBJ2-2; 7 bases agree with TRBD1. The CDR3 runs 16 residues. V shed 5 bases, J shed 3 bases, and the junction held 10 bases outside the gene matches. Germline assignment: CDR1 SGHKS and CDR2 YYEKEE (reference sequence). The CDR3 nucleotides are TGTGCCAGCAGTCGCAGACAGACAGGGTACACCGGGGAGCTGTTTTTT. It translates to CASSRRQTGYTGELFF.

The CDR3: CATSDPGREPAEQFF. CDR3 coding DNA: TGTGCCACCAGTGACCCGGGACGAGAGCCCGCTGAGCAGTTCTTC. The rearrangement uses TRBV24-1 and TRBJ2-1; D is possibly TRBD1 or TRBD2 (5 bases each). Germline-derived CDR1 and CDR2 are KGHDR and SFDVKD. The CDR3 is 15 residues long. V shed 4 bases and J shed 9 bases, with 18 bases lying between them.

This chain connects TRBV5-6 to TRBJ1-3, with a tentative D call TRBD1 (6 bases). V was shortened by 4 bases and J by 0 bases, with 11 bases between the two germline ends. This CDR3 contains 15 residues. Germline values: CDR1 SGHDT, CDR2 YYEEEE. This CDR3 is CASSLNRVSGNTIYF. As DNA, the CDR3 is TGTGCCAGCAGCCTAAACAGGGTCTCTGGAAACACCATATATTTT.

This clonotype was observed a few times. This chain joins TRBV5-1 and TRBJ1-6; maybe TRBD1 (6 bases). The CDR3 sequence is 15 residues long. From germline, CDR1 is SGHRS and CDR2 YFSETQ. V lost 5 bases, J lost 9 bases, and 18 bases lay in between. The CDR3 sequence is CASRDWVSGVSPLHF. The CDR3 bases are TGCGCCAGCAGGGATTGGGTGTCAGGGGTTTCACCCCTCCACTTT.

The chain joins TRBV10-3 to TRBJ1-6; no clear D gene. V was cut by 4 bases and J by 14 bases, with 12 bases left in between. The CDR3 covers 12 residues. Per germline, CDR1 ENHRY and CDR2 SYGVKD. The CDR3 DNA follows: TGTGCCATCAGTGCGGACGGTCGAACCCTCCACTTT. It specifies CAISADGRTLHF.

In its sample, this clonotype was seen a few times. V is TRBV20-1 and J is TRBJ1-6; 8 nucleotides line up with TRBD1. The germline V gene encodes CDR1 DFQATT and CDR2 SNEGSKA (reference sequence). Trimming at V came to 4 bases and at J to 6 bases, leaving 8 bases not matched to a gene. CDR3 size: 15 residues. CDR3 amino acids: CSAKRTGYGNSPLHF. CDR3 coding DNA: TGCAGTGCTAAACGGACAGGGTATGGTAATTCACCCCTCCACTTT.

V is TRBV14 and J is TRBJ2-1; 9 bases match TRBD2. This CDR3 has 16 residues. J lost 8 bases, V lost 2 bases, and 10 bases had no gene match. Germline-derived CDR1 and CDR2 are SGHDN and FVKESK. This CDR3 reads CASSQPGLARRDEQFF. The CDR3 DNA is TGTGCCAGCAGCCAACCTGGACTAGCGCGACGGGATGAGCAGTTCTTC.

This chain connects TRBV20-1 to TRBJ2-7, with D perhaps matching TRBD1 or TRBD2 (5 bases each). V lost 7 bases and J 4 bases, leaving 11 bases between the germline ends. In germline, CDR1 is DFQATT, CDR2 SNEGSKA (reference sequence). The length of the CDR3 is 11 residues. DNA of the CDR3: TGCAGTGTTCAGGGCGGGTACGAGCAGTACTTC. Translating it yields CSVQGGYEQYF.

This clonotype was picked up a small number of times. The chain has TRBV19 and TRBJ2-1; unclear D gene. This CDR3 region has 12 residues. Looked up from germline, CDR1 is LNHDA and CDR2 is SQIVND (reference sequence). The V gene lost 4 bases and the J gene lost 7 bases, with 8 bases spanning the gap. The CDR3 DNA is TGTGCCAGTAGTAGTCGTTTTAATGAGCAGTTCTTC. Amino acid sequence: CASSSRFNEQFF. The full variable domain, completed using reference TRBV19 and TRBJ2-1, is DGGITQSPKYLFRKEGQNVTLSCEQNLNHDAMYWYRQDPGQGLRLIYYSQIVNDFQKGDIAEGYSVSREKKESFPLTVTSAQKNPTAFYLCASSSRFNEQFFGPGTRLTVL.

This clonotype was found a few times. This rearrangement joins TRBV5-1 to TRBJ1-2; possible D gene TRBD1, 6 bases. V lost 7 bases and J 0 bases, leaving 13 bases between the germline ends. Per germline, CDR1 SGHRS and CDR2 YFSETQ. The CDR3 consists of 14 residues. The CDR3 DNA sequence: TGCGCCAGCCGCAGACAGGATGCTAACTATGGCTACACCTTC. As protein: CASRRQDANYGYTF.

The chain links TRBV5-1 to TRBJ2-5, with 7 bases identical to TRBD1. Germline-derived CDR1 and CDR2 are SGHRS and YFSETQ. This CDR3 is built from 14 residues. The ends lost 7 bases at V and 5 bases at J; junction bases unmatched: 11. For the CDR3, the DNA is TGCGCCAGCGGCTCAACAGGGGTCCCGGAGACCCAGTACTTC. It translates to CASGSTGVPETQYF.

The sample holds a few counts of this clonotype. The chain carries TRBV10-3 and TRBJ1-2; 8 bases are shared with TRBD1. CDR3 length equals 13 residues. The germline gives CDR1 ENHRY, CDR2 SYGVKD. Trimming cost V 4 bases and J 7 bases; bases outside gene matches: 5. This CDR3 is CAISAGQEVGYTF. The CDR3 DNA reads TGTGCCATCAGTGCGGGACAGGAGGTTGGCTACACCTTC.

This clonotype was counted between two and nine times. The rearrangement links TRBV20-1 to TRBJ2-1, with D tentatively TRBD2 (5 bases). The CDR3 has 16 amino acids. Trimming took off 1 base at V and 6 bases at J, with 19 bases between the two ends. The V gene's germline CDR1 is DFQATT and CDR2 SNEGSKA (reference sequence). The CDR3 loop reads CSARGFRLAELNEQFF. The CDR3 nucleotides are TGCAGTGCTAGAGGGTTCCGGCTAGCCGAGCTCAATGAGCAGTTCTTC.

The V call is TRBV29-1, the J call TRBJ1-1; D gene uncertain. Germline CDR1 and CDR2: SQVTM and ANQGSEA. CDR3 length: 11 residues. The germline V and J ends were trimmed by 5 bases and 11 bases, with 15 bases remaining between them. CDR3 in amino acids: CSVSETLGAFF. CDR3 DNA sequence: TGCAGCGTTTCAGAGACCCTCGGGGCTTTCTTT. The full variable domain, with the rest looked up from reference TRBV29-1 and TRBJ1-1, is SAVISQKPSRDICQRGTSLTIQCQVDSQVTMMFWYRQQPGQSLTLIATANQGSEATYESGFVIDKFPISRPNLTFSTLTVSNMSPEDSSIYLCSVSETLGAFFGQGTRLTVV.

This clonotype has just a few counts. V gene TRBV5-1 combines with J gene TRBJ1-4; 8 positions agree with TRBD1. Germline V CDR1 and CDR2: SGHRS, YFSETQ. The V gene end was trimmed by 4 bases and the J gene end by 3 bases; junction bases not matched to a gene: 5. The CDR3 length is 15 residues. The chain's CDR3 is CASSERQGSNEKLFF. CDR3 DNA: TGCGCCAGCAGCGAAAGACAGGGGTCTAATGAAAAACTGTTTTTT.

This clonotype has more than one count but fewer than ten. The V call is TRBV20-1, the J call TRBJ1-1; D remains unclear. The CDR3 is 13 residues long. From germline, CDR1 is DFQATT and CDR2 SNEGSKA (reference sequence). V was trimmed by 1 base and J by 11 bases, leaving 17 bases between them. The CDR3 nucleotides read TGCAGTGCTAGAGGTCTGCGCCGAGATCGGGCTTTCTTT. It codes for CSARGLRRDRAFF.

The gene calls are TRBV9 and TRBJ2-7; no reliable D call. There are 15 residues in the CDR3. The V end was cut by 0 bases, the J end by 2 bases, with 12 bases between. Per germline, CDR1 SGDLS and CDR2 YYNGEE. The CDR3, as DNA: TGTGCCAGCAGCGTAGCCCCGACTGATACCTACGAGCAGTACTTC. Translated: CASSVAPTDTYEQYF.

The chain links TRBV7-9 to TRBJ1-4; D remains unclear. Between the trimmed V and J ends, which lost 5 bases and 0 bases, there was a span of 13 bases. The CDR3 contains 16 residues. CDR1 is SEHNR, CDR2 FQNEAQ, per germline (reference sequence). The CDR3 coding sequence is TGTGCCAGCAGCCCCCGGGGAGGAGCAACTAATGAAAAACTGTTTTTT. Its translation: CASSPRGGATNEKLFF.

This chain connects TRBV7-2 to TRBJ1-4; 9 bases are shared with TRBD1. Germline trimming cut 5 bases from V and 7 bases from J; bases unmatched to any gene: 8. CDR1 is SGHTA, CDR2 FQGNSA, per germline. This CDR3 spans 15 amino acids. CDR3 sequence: CASSPGTGLSEKLFF. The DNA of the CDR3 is TGTGCCAGCAGCCCCGGGACAGGGCTTAGTGAAAAACTGTTTTTT.

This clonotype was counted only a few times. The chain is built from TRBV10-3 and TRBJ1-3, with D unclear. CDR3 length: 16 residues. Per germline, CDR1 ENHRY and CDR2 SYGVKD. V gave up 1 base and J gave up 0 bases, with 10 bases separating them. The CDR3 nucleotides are TGTGCCATCAGTGAGTACGAGGCTACCTCTGGAAACACCATATATTTT. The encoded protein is CAISEYEATSGNTIYF.

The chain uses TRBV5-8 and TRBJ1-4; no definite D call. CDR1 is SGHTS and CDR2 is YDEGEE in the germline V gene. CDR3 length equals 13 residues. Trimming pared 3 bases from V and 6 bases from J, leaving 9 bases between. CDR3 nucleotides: TGTGCCAGCAGCTCCCAGATGCATGAAAAACTGTTTTTT. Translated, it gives CASSSQMHEKLFF.